These T cell receptor beta chains were read from a single sample in a study of T-cell reconstitution after alpha-beta-depleted transplantation in children. TCRdb redid the calling of the PCR reads with MiXCR, one entry per CDR3 protein. The sample holds just under 250,000 distinct CDR3 sequences; about a quarter are singletons and the top ten take roughly 2.5%. This specimen consisted of PBMCs, obtained before TCRalphabeta/CD19-depleted stem cell transplant. All receptors come from a girl aged 2 to 10 with Fanconi anemia, due to receive a stem cell transplant. Each CDR3 is given with its conserved first and last residue. The D gene is left open where the match is weak. Size tells how often a clone was seen (once, few, many) or the class of an expanded clone, and some rows leave it out.

d_gene	j_gene	abundance	v_gene	CDR3aa	CDR3nt
TRBD1	TRBJ1-1	-	TRBV20-1	CSAFGQGVRNTEAFF	TGCAGTGCTTTCGGACAGGGGGTTAGGAACACTGAAGCTTTCTTT
TRBD2	TRBJ2-3	-	TRBV18	CASSPPDRTSAAVLDTQYF	TGTGCCAGCTCACCACCGGACCGGACTAGCGCCGCAGTACTTGATACGCAGTATTTT
-	TRBJ2-1	once	TRBV20-1	CSERSPSYNEQFF	TGCAGTGAGCGGAGCCCCTCCTACAATGAGCAGTTCTTC
-	TRBJ2-1	many	TRBV7-2	CASSLDGGQRNEQFF	TGTGCCAGCAGCTTAGACGGGGGGCAAAGAAATGAGCAGTTCTTC
TRBD1	TRBJ1-5	-	TRBV12-3/TRBV12-4	CASRGTGNQPQHF	TGTGCCAGCAGAGGGACAGGCAATCAGCCCCAGCATTTT
TRBD1	TRBJ1-6	many	TRBV29-1	CSVGDSYNSPLHF	TGCAGCGTCGGGGACAGCTATAATTCACCCCTCCACTTT
-	TRBJ2-7	-	TRBV12-3/TRBV12-4	CASSPLPGVGEQYF	TGTGCCAGCAGTCCTCTACCGGGAGTGGGAGAGCAGTACTTC
TRBD1	TRBJ2-5	-	TRBV6-5	CASSYSVAGGETQYF	TGTGCCAGCAGTTACTCGGTGGCAGGGGGTGAGACCCAGTACTTC
-	TRBJ2-7	few	TRBV4-1	CASSPASGTELRYGLYEQYF	TGCGCCAGCAGCCCAGCTTCCGGGACTGAACTGCGCTACGGTCTCTACGAGCAGTACTTC
-	TRBJ2-7	many	TRBV4-2	CASSQAANEQYF	TGTGCCAGCAGCCAAGCGGCGAACGAGCAGTACTTC
TRBD1	TRBJ2-5	-	TRBV29-1	CSIKTGGETQYF	TGCAGCATAAAGACAGGGGGTGAGACCCAGTACTTC
-	TRBJ2-5	many	TRBV6-6	CASSYSTETQYF	TGTGCCAGCAGTTACTCGACCGAGACCCAGTACTTC
-	TRBJ1-1	-	TRBV6-5	CASGSVNMNTEAFF	TGTGCCAGCGGTTCTGTTAACATGAACACTGAAGCTTTCTTT
TRBD1	TRBJ2-1	many	TRBV20-1	CSASGTGRVYNEQFF	TGCAGTGCTAGTGGGACAGGGAGGGTCTACAATGAGCAGTTCTTC
-	TRBJ2-7	many	TRBV12-3/TRBV12-4	CASALFSYEQYF	TGTGCCAGCGCTTTGTTCTCCTACGAGCAGTACTTC
-	TRBJ1-1	many	TRBV29-1	CSAVTGSNTEAFF	TGCAGCGCCGTAACAGGTTCAAACACTGAAGCTTTCTTT
TRBD2	TRBJ2-3	-	TRBV7-6	CASSLEGGGAWGTQYF	TGTGCCAGCAGCTTAGAAGGCGGGGGGGCCTGGGGTACGCAGTATTTT
TRBD1	TRBJ2-3	few	TRBV7-8	CASSYLPGQDVTDTQYF	TGTGCCAGCAGCTACCTACCGGGACAGGACGTAACAGATACGCAGTATTTT
TRBD2	TRBJ2-5	many	TRBV12-3/TRBV12-4	CASSLGIGGRAQETQYF	TGTGCCAGCAGTTTGGGTATTGGCGGGAGGGCCCAAGAGACCCAGTACTTC
-	TRBJ2-7	few	TRBV29-1	CSVRTGPFYEQYF	TGCAGCGTTCGAACAGGACCCTTCTACGAGCAGTACTTC